Below, 15 T cell receptor beta chains from the same sample are listed, as sequenced in a study of cytomegalovirus exposure and HLA in healthy donors. PCR primers comprised 60 Vbeta and 13 Jbeta primers. Using immunoSEQ multiplex PCR, the repertoire was profiled, and TCRdb retains in-frame clones only, with some absent. Of 60,000 to 90,000 clones detected, 70% appear once; the ten largest clones hold around 9.7%. Sequencing used PBMCs. These TCRs come from a woman in her 50s in good health and CMV-seropositive.

This clone was recorded only once. The rearrangement joins TRBV7-2 to TRBJ1-2; 7 bases agree with TRBD1. The germline V gene has CDR1 SGHTA and CDR2 FQGNSA. V was pared by 4 bases and J by 4 bases, with 3 bases of the junction left unmatched. This CDR3 region has 13 residues. The CDR3 coding sequence is TGTGCCAGCAGCTCAGGGGGTCCCTATGGCTACACCTTC. This encodes CASSSGGPYGYTF.

V and J are TRBV6-1 and TRBJ1-2, with 9 bases matching TRBD1. CDR1 is MNHNS and CDR2 is SASEGT in the germline V gene. The CDR3 covers 15 residues. V was clipped by 2 bases and J by 6 bases; unmatched bases: 7. CDR3 nucleotides: TGTGCCAGCAGTGAAACAGGACAGGGGAGCCATGGCTACACCTTC. Protein product: CASSETGQGSHGYTF.

This chain links TRBV10-1 with TRBJ1-3; D remains ambiguous. Germline lookup yields CDR1 WNHNN and CDR2 SYGVQD (reference sequence). Deletions cut 2 bases from V and 2 bases from J, with 7 bases between. This CDR3 has 14 amino acids. The CDR3 sequence: CASSERQAGNTIYF. The CDR3 bases are TGCGCCAGCAGTGAGCGGCAGGCTGGAAACACCATATATTTT.

The rearrangement links TRBV28 to TRBJ1-2, with a tentative D call TRBD1 (6 bases). V lost 6 bases, J lost 8 bases, and 16 bases lay in between. In germline, CDR1 is MDHEN, CDR2 SYDVKM. The CDR3 contains 13 residues. The CDR3 is CASSSGQSRGYTF. CDR3 sequence (DNA): TGTGCCAGCAGCTCTGGACAGTCTAGGGGCTACACCTTC.

The CDR3 loop reads CASSFSLGASEKLFF. DNA for the CDR3: TGTGCCAGCAGTTTTAGTCTGGGGGCGTCTGAAAAACTGTTTTTT. The J gene is TRBJ1-4, the V gene TRBV28; weak D call: TRBD1 (6 bases). Germline V gene lookup returns CDR1 MDHEN and CDR2 SYDVKM. This CDR3 region has 15 residues. The ends were cut back, 3 bases at V and 7 bases at J, with 15 bases in the middle. Looking up the rest from reference TRBV28 and TRBJ1-4 gives the full variable domain: DVKVTQSSRYLVKRTGEKVFLECVQDMDHENMFWYRQDPGLGLRLIYFSYDVKMKEKGDIPEGYSVSREKKERFSLILESASTNQTSMYLCASSFSLGASEKLFFGSGTQLSVL.

The chain has TRBV7-6 and TRBJ1-1, with D possibly being TRBD1 (5 bases). This CDR3 contains 14 residues. V was cut by 3 bases and J by 2 bases, with 10 bases left in between. CDR1 is SGHVS and CDR2 is FNYEAQ in the germline V gene. The CDR3 protein is CASSFADSNTEAFF. As DNA, the CDR3 is TGTGCCAGCAGCTTCGCTGACAGTAACACTGAAGCTTTCTTT.

The rearrangement joins TRBV5-1 to TRBJ1-1, with a tentative D call TRBD1 (6 bases). Germline lookup yields CDR1 SGHRS and CDR2 YFSETQ. Trimming took 3 bases from V and 1 from J, leaving 13 bases between them. CDR3 length: 15 amino acids. The CDR3, as DNA: TGCGCCAGCAGCTCACAGGGAGCCGGGAACACTGAAGCTTTCTTT. Its translation is CASSSQGAGNTEAFF.

The chain combines TRBV6-5 with TRBJ1-1, with D perhaps TRBD1 (5 bases). The CDR3 has 11 residues. V was cut by 10 bases and J by 7 bases, with 13 bases left in between. Germline V lookup: CDR1 MNHEY, CDR2 SVGAGI. In DNA, the CDR3 is TGTGCCACGGGAGGGGTACGTGAAGCTTTCTTT. This translates into CATGGVREAFF.

The chain is built from TRBV27 and TRBJ1-1; D may be TRBD1 (5 bases). Germline V gene data show CDR1 as MNHEY and CDR2 as SMNVEV (reference sequence). Trimming removed 3 bases from V and 1 base from J, with 9 bases in between. This CDR3 has 14 residues. The CDR3 reads CASSFVGENTEAFF. CDR3 sequence (DNA): TGTGCCAGCAGTTTCGTAGGGGAGAACACTGAAGCTTTCTTT.

V usage is TRBV4-3 and J usage is TRBJ2-1, with 10 bases aligning to TRBD2. The CDR3 runs 14 residues. The V and J ends lost 3 bases and 9 bases, in that order; junction bases with no gene match: 5. Per the germline V gene, CDR1 is LGHNA and CDR2 is YSLEER. Here the CDR3 DNA reads TGCGCCAGCAGCCACAGCGGGAGGGCCGGTGAGCAGTTCTTC. Translation: CASSHSGRAGEQFF.

The chain uses TRBV6-1 and TRBJ2-7; 8 bases line up with TRBD2. The length of the CDR3 is 13 residues. J gave up 5 bases and V 8 bases, and 8 bases lay outside the gene matches. Germline CDR1 and CDR2: MNHNS and SASEGT. CDR3 in DNA: TGTGCCAGCCGAGCGGGAGTTTCGGACGAGCAGTACTTC. It yields the protein CASRAGVSDEQYF.

V and J are TRBV30 and TRBJ1-4, with D possibly being TRBD1 (6 bases). Trimming stripped 6 bases from V and 4 bases from J, with 9 bases between. The CDR3 runs to 12 residues. The V gene's germline CDR1 is GTSNPN and CDR2 SVGIG (reference sequence). CDR3 DNA sequence: TGTGCCTGTCAAGGGGGTAATGAAAAACTGTTTTTT. This gives the protein CACQGGNEKLFF. Full variable domain (remainder filled in from reference TRBV30 and TRBJ1-4): SQTIHQWPATLVQPVGSPLSLECTVEGTSNPNLYWYRQAAGRGLQLLFYSVGIGQISSEVPQNLSASRPQDRQFILSSKKLLLSDSGFYLCACQGGNEKLFFGSGTQLSVL.

This clone was found a few times. The chain couples TRBV28 to TRBJ1-5; no reliable D call. CDR1 and CDR2 from the germline V gene are MDHEN and SYDVKM. The CDR3 spans 11 residues. V lost 6 bases and J 9 bases, leaving 9 bases between the germline ends. The CDR3 nucleotides read TGTGCCAGCAGAAGCGGCGTGCCCCAGCATTTT. Translated: CASRSGVPQHF.

The CDR3 protein is CASSPPLSPRAQYF. As DNA, the CDR3 is TGTGCCAGCAGCCCCCCCCTGTCGCCACGAGCGCAGTATTTT. The chain links TRBV9 to TRBJ2-3; unclear D gene. V was clipped by 4 bases and J by 10 bases, with 19 bases between them. There are 14 residues in the CDR3. The V gene's germline CDR1 is SGDLS and CDR2 YYNGEE.

The gene calls are TRBV6-7 and TRBJ1-6; 9 bases fit TRBD1. TRBV6-7 is treated as an ORF (open reading frame) with a function not yet certain. This CDR3 has 20 residues. Trimming removed 2 bases from V and 7 bases from J; junction bases left unmatched: 18. CDR3 in amino acids: CASSYRGVSDRGNPNSPLHF. In DNA, the CDR3 is TGTGCCAGCAGTTACCGGGGGGTATCGGACAGGGGAAATCCCAATTCACCCCTCCACTTT.